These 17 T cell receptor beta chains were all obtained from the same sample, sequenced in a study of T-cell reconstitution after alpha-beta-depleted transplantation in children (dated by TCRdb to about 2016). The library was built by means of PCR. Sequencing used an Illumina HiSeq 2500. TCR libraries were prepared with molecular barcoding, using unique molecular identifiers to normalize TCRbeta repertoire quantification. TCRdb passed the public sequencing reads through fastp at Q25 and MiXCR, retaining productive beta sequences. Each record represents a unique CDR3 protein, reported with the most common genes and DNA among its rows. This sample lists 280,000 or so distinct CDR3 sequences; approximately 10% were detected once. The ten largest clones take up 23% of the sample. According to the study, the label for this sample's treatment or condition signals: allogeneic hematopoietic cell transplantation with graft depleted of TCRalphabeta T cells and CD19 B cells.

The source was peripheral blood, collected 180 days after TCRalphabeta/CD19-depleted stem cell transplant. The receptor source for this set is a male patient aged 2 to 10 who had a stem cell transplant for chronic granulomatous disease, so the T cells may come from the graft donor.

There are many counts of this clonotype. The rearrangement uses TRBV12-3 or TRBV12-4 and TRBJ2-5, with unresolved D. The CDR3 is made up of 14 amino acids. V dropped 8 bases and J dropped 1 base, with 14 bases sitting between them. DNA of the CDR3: TGTGCCAGCTCTTTGCTGGCAGTCCAAGAGACCCAGTACTTC. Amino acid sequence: CASSLLAVQETQYF.

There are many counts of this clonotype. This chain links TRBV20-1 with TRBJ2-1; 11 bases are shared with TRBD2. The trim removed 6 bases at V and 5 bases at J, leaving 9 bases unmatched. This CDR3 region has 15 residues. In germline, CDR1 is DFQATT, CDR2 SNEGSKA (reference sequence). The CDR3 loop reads CSASLSGGADNEQFF. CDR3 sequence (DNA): TGCAGTGCCTCCCTTAGCGGGGGGGCCGACAATGAGCAGTTCTTC.

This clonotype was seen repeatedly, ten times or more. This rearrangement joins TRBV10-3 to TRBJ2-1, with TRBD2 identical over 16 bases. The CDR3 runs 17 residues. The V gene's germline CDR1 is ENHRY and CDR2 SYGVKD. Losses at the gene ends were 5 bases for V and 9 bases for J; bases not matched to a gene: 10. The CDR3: CAISYSGTSGRASEQFF. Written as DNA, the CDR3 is TGTGCCATCAGTTATTCCGGGACTAGCGGGAGGGCAAGTGAGCAGTTCTTC.

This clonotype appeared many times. The CDR3 DNA sequence: TGTGCCAGCAGCTTAACTGGCGGGAGGCCACAAGATACGCAGTATTTT. Its protein product is CASSLTGGRPQDTQYF. The rearrangement links TRBV7-3 to TRBJ2-3; the match to TRBD2 covers 8 bases. Looked up from germline, CDR1 is SGHTA and CDR2 is FQGTGA. V lost 0 bases and J lost 5; bases outside the gene matches: 7. The CDR3 sequence is 16 residues long.

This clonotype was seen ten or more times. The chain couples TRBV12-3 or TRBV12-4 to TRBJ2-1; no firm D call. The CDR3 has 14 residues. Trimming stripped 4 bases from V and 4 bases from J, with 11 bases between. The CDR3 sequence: CASSSTALYNEQFF. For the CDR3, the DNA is TGTGCCAGCAGTTCGACTGCGCTGTACAATGAGCAGTTCTTC.

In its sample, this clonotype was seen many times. The CDR3 sequence: CASSGKTQYF. The CDR3 nucleotides read TGTGCCAGCAGTGGGAAGACCCAGTACTTC. This rearrangement joins TRBV28 to TRBJ2-5; D remains unclear. The CDR3 runs 10 residues. V lost 5 bases, J lost 6 bases, and 4 bases lay in between. Per the germline V gene, CDR1 is MDHEN and CDR2 is SYDVKM.

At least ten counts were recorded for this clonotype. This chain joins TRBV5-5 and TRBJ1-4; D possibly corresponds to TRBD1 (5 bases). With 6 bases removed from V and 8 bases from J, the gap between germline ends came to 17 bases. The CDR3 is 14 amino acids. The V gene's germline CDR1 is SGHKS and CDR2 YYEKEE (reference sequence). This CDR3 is CASNRGGTAEKLFF. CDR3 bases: TGTGCCAGCAATCGGGGGGGTACCGCCGAAAAACTGTTTTTT.

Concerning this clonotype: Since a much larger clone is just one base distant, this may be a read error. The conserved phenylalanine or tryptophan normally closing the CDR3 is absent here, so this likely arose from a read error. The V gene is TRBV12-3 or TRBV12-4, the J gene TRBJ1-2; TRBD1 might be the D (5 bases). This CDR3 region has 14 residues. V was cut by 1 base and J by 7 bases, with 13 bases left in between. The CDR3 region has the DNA TGTGCCAGCAGTTTAGGGGCGGCCGGGGGTGGCTACACCTCC. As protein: CASSLGAAGGGYTS.

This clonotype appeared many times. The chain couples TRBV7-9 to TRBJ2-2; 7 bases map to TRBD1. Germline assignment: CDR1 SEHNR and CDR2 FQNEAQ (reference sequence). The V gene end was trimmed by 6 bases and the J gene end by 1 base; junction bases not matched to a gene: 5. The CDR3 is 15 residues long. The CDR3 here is CASSRQGLNTGELFF. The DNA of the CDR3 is TGTGCCAGCAGTCGACAGGGCTTGAACACCGGGGAGCTGTTTTTT.

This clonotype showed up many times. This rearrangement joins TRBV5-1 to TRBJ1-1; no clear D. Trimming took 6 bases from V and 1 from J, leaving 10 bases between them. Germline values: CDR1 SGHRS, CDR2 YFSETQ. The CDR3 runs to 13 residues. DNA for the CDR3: TGCGCCAGCACCCCTGACCCGAACACTGAAGCTTTCTTT. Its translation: CASTPDPNTEAFF. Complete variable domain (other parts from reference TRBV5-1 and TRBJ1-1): KAGVTQTPRYLIKTRGQQVTLSCSPISGHRSVSWYQQTPGQGLQFLFEYFSETQRNKGNFPGRFSGRQFSNSRSEMNVSTLELGDSALYLCASTPDPNTEAFFGQGTRLTVV.

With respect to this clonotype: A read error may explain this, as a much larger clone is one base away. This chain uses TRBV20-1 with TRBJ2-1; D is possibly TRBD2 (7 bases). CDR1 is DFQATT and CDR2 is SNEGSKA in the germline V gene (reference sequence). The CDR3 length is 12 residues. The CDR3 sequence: CSARGAGVEQLF. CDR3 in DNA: TGCAGTGCTAGGGGGGCGGGGGTTGAGCAGTTATTC.

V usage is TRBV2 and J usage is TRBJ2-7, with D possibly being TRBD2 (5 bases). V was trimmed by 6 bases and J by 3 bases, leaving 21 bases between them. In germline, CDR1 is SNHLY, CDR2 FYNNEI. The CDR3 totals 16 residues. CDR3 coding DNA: TGTGCCAGCAGGGGGTTTGGGCTAGCCCTCCGCTACGAGCAGTACTTC. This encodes CASRGFGLALRYEQYF.

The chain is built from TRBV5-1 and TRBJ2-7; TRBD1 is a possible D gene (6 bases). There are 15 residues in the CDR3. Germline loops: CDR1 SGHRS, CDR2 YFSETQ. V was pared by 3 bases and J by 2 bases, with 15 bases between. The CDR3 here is CASSSAGTGPYEQYF. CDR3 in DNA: TGCGCCAGCAGCTCAGCAGGTACAGGGCCCTACGAGCAGTACTTC.

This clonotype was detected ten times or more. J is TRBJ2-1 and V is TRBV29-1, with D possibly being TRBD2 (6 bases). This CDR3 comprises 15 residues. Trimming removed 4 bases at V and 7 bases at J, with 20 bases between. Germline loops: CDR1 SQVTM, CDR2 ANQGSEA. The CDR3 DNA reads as TGCAGCGTTGTAGGGGAAGCTAGCGCCACTAATGAGCAGTTCTTC. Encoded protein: CSVVGEASATNEQFF.

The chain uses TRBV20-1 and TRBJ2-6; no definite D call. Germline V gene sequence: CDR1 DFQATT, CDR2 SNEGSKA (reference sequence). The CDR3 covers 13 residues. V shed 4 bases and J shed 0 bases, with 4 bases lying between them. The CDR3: CSATYSGANVLTF. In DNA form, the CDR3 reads TGCAGTGCTACATACTCTGGGGCCAACGTCCTGACTTTC.

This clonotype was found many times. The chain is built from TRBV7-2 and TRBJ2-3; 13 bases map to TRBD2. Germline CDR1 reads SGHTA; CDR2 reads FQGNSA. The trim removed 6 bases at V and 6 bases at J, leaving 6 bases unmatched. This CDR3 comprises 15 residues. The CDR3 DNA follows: TGTGCCAGCAGTTCGACTAGCGGGGGGTGGGATACGCAGTATTTT. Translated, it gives CASSSTSGGWDTQYF.

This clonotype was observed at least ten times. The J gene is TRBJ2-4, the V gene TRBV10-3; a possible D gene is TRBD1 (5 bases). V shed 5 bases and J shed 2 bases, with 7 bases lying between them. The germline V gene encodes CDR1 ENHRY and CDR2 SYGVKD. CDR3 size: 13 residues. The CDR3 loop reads CAISRGTKNIQYF. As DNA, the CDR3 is TGTGCCATCAGTAGGGGAACCAAAAACATTCAGTACTTC.